Presented here are 14 T cell receptor delta chains from one specimen sequenced in a study of gamma-delta T cells after stem cell transplantation. TCRdb called clones from the RT-PCR reads again using CATT. The table has approximately 1,100 delta-chain clones, roughly 2.6% seen once. The specimen sequenced was gamma-delta T cells. The receptor source for this set is a human donor. It is not recorded whose cells these are; they may come from a transplant donor.

Concerning this clone: For this DNA, TCRdb reports the protein of a much larger clone, which diverges at residue 7, most likely from a read error; the protein presented here is translated directly from the DNA. This chain connects TRDV2 to TRDJ1, with a tentative D call TRDD3 (5 bases). V shed 0 bases and J shed 0 bases, with 34 bases lying between them. Germline V gene data show CDR1 as GEAIGNYY and CDR2 as EKD. The length of the CDR3 is 23 residues. CDR3 DNA: TGTGCCTGTGACACCGTAGCTGGCCAATTCCCCAACCTTGGGGACGACTACACCGATAAACTCATCTTT. It codes for CACDTVAGQFPNLGDDYTDKLIF.

This clone has only a few counts. TCRdb's protein, taken from a much larger clone, differs from this DNA's translation at residue 18, likely owing to a read error; the protein displayed comes from the DNA. This rearrangement joins TRDV1 to TRDJ1; possibly TRDD3 for D (5 bases). V dropped 0 bases and J dropped 7 bases, with 39 bases sitting between them. CDR3 length equals 23 residues. Germline V gene lookup returns CDR1 TSWWSYY and CDR2 QGS. Written as DNA, the CDR3 is TGTGCTCTTGGGGAACTAGCCCTCAGAGGGGTGGGCGTACTGGTTATCCCTAGAGGTAAACTCATCTTT. Translating gives CALGELALRGVGVLVIPRGKLIF.

This clone was seen a few times. A single base is all that separates this from a far larger clone, so a read error is likely. In the same sample, other DNA sequences code for this CDR3. V gene TRDV2 combines with J gene TRDJ1; TRDD3 is a possible D gene (5 bases). Germline-derived CDR1 and CDR2 are GEAIGNYY and EKD. There are 17 residues in the CDR3. CDR3 amino acids: CACDTAGYKSPTDKLIF. The CDR3, as DNA: TGCGCCTGTGACACCGCTGGGTACAAATCCCCCACCGATAAACTCATCTTT.

This clone was seen only a few times. The protein given by TCRdb reflects a much larger clone and differs at residue 17 from this DNA's translation, likely from a read error; the protein shown is the DNA's translation. V and J are TRAV29/DV5 and TRDJ1, with 11 bases lining up with TRDD3. The CDR3 runs 19 residues. In germline, CDR1 is NSMFDY, CDR2 ISSIKDK. CDR3 DNA: TGCGCAGCAACATTAATAGCGGCAAAACTGGGGGATATGCCCGATAAACGCATCTTT. Translating gives CAATLIAAKLGDMPDKRIF.

This clone has just a few counts. One junction end disagrees with the germline gene, perhaps due to a read error. Distinct nucleotide sequences in the sample also encode this CDR3. The chain is built from TRDV2 and TRDJ1, with D perhaps matching TRDD3 (6 bases). The CDR3 covers 17 residues. CDR1 is GEAIGNYY and CDR2 is EKD in the germline V gene. CDR3 nucleotides: TGTGCCTGTGACCCCGCCGAGGGGGACTCGTACACCGATAAACTCATTTTT. Encoded protein: CACDPAEGDSYTDKLIF.

This clone appeared a few times. It differs at one base from a far larger clone, so likely a read error. In the same sample, other DNA sequences code for this CDR3. V usage is TRDV2 and J usage is TRDJ1; 8 bases map to TRDD3. Unmatched junction bases numbered 6, after V lost 0 bases and J lost 1 base. Germline CDR1 GEAIGNYY, CDR2 EKD. The CDR3 runs 16 residues. The CDR3 DNA follows: TGTGCCTGTGACACCCTGCTGGGGGACCCCACCGATAAACTCATCTTT. Translated: CACDTLLGDPTDKLIF.

Only a few counts were recorded for this clone. A far bigger clonotype differs at one base, so this is likely a read error. The chain combines TRDV1 with TRDJ1; 8 bases line up with TRDD3. After removal of 0 bases from V and 4 bases from J, the junction contained 40 bases not matched to a gene. CDR1 and CDR2 (germline): TSWWSYY, QGS. The CDR3 has 27 residues. CDR3 nucleotide sequence: TGTGCTCTTGGGGAACTCCCCTCGCTTTGGGTCCTCTACTGGGGGGACAGGTTCCGCCAGTACATCGATAAACTCATCTTT. It codes for CALGELPSLWVLYWGDRFRQYIDKLIF.

This clone was detected a few times. The mismatch at residue 3 between this DNA's translation and the TCRdb protein of a much larger clone likely reflects a read error; the protein shown is translated from the DNA. The chain uses TRDV2 and TRDJ1, with unresolved D. Looked up from germline, CDR1 is GEAIGNYY and CDR2 is EKD. The CDR3 sequence is 15 residues long. With 9 bases removed from V and 4 bases from J, the gap between germline ends came to 23 bases. The CDR3 DNA reads TGTGCCCGTATTCTTGTACCCGGCGAGGACGATAAACTCATCTTT. It translates to CARILVPGEDDKLIF.

This clone is large by share. Other DNA sequences in this specimen translate into the identical CDR3. This chain uses TRDV1 with TRDJ1, with 9 nucleotides matching TRDD3. The CDR3 sequence is 16 residues long. Germline lookup yields CDR1 TSWWSYY and CDR2 QGS. The V and J ends lost 5 bases and 2 bases, in that order; junction bases with no gene match: 9. This CDR3 reads CALGSHWGRGTDKLIF. DNA for the CDR3: TGTGCTCTTGGGTCCCACTGGGGGAGAGGAACCGATAAACTCATCTTT.

This clone counts as medium-sized. The V call is TRDV1, the J call TRDJ1; D is uncertain. With 5 bases removed from V and 0 bases from J, the gap between germline ends came to 40 bases. Germline CDR1 is TSWWSYY and CDR2 is QGS. The CDR3 loop spans 24 amino acids. The CDR3 nucleotides are TGTGCTCTTGGGCCGTACCTCCTCCCGAACAAGAGGCTGACGCTCTCTTCGTACACCGATAAACTCATCTTT. It codes for CALGPYLLPNKRLTLSSYTDKLIF.

This clone has a handful of counts. This chain links TRDV1 with TRDJ1; TRDD3 matches at 11 bases. CDR3 length: 19 residues. V shed 3 bases, J shed 6 bases, and the junction held 18 bases outside the gene matches. The V gene's germline CDR1 is TSWWSYY and CDR2 QGS. The CDR3 loop is CALGDLPGWGIRWKNKLIF. The DNA for the CDR3 is TGTGCTCTTGGGGACTTGCCTGGTTGGGGGATACGGTGGAAAAATAAACTCATCTTT.

This clone was seen a handful of times. A read error is likely here: a far larger clone is one base away. The CDR3 here is CALGGPRLVLPTGSYGDGTDKLIF. The CDR3 DNA follows: TGTGCTCTTGGGGGGCCCCGACTCGTACTTCCTACGGGGTCTTATGGGGATGGTACCGATAAACTCATCTTT. This chain links TRDV1 with TRDJ1, with TRDD2 matching over 8 bases. V was pared by 4 bases and J by 2 bases, with 33 bases of the junction left unmatched. This CDR3 region has 24 residues. Germline CDR1 TSWWSYY, CDR2 QGS.

Comment on this clone: Only one base separates this from a far larger clonotype, so it likely reflects a read error. The chain combines TRDV2 with TRDJ1, with 13 positions matching TRDD3. Germline CDR1 is GEAIGNYY and CDR2 is EKD. This CDR3 has 18 amino acids. After removal of 3 bases from V and 5 bases from J, the junction contained 14 bases not matched to a gene. Written as DNA, the CDR3 is TGTGCCTGTGACGGGGTCGAACTGGGGGATACGCAGGCTGATAAACTCATCTTT. This codes for CACDGVELGDTQADKLIF.

This clone was seen only a few times. Given a far larger clone just one base away, this is likely a sequencing read error. Other DNA sequences of this sample code for an identical CDR3. The chain links TRAV29/DV5 to TRDJ1; D is undetermined. Germline lookup yields CDR1 NSMFDY and CDR2 ISSIKDK. The length of the CDR3 is 19 residues. Here the CDR3 reads CAASAMFYAPGWYTDKLIF. The DNA of the CDR3 is TGTGCGGCAAGCGCGATGTTTTACGCGCCGGGGTGGTACACCGATAAACTCATCTTT.